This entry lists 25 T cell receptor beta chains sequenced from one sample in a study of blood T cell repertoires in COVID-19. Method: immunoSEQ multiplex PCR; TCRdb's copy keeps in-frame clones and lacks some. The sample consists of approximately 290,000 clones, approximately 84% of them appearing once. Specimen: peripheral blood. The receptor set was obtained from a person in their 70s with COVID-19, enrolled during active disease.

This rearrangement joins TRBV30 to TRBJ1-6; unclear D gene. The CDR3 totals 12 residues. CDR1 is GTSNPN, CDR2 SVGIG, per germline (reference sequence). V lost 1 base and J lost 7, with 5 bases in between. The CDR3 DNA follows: TGTGCCTGGAGTGGCACAAATTCACCCCTCCACTTT. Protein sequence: CAWSGTNSPLHF.

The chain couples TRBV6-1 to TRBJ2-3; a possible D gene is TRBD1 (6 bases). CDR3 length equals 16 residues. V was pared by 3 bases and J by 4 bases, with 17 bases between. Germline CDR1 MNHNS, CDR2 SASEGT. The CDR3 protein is CASSDTGFTSADTQYF. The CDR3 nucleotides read TGTGCCAGCAGTGATACAGGGTTCACGTCGGCAGATACGCAGTATTTT.

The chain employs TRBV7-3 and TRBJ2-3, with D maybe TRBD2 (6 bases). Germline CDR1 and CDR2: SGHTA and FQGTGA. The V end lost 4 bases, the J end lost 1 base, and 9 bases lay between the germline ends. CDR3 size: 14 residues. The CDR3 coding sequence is TGTGCCAGCAGCTACTCTAGCGGCACAGATACGCAGTATTTT. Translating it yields CASSYSSGTDTQYF.

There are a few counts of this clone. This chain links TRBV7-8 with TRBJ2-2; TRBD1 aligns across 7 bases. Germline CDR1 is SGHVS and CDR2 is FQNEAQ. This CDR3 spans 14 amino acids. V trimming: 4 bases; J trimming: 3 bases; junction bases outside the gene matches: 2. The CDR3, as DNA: TGTGCCAGCAGCTCCGGGACAGACACCGGGGAGCTGTTTTTT. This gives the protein CASSSGTDTGELFF.

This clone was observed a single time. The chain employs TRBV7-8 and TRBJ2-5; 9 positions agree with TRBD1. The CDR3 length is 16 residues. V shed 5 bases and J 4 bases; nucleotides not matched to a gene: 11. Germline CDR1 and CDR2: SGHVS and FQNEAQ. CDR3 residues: CASSRGTGSGSETQYF. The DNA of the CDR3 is TGTGCCAGCAGCCGAGGGACAGGGAGCGGATCAGAGACCCAGTACTTC.

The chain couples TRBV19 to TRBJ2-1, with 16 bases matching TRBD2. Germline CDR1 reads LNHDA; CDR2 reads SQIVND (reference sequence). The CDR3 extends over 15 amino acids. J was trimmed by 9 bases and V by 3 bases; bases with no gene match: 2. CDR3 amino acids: CASSMGLAGGSEQFF. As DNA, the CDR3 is TGTGCCAGTAGTATGGGACTAGCGGGGGGGAGTGAGCAGTTCTTC.

This CDR3 reads CSAQRDTQYF. In DNA form, the CDR3 reads TGCAGTGCCCAGCGGGATACGCAGTATTTT. J is TRBJ2-3 and V is TRBV20-1; TRBD2 might be the D (5 bases). CDR1 and CDR2 (germline): DFQATT, SNEGSKA (reference sequence). The CDR3 is made up of 10 amino acids. The V end was cut by 6 bases, the J end by 6 bases, with 7 bases between.

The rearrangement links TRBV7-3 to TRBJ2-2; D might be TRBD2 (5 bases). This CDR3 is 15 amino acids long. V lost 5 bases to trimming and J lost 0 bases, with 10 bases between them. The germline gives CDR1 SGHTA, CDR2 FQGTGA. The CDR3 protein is CASSGRTANTGELFF. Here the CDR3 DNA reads TGTGCCAGCAGCGGGAGAACGGCGAACACCGGGGAGCTGTTTTTT.

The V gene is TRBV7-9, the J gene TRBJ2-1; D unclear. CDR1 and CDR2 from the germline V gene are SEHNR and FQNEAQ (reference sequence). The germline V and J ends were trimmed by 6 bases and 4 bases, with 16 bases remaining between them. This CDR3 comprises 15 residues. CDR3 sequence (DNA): TGTGCCAGCAGGCCAGACCGAAGACTTTACAATGAGCAGTTCTTC. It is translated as CASRPDRRLYNEQFF. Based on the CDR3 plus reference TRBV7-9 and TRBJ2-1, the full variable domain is DTGVSQNPRHKITKRGQNVTFRCDPISEHNRLYWYRQTLGQGPEFLTYFQNEAQLEKSRLLSDRFSAERPKGSFSTLEIQRTEQGDSAMYLCASRPDRRLYNEQFFGPGTRLTVL.

The CDR3 loop reads CASSVTGRRLNEKLFF. CDR3 bases: TGTGCCAGCAGCGTGACAGGACGGAGGCTAAATGAAAAACTGTTTTTT. The gene calls are TRBV9 and TRBJ1-4; a possible D gene is TRBD1 (6 bases). This CDR3 has 16 residues. Deletions cut 2 bases from V and 5 bases from J, with 16 bases between. The germline V gene has CDR1 SGDLS and CDR2 YYNGEE.

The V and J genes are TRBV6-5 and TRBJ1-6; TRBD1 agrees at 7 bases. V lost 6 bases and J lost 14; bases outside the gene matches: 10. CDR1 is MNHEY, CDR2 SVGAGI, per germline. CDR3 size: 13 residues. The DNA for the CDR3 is TGTGCCAGCAGGTCCACAGGGGCACGTTCCCTCCACTTT. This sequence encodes CASRSTGARSLHF.

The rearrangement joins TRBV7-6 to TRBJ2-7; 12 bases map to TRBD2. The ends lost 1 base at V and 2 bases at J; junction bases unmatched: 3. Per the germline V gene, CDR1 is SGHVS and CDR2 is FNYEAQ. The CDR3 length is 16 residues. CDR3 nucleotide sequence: TGTGCCAGCAGCTTAGGGACTAGCGGGACCGCCTACGAGCAGTACTTC. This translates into CASSLGTSGTAYEQYF.

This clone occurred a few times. CDR3 loop: CAWTNRGSGDEQFF. The CDR3 nucleotides are TGTGCCTGGACGAACAGGGGGAGCGGTGATGAGCAGTTCTTC. The genes are TRBV30 and TRBJ2-1; 8 bases map to TRBD1. From germline, CDR1 is GTSNPN and CDR2 SVGIG (reference sequence). This CDR3 contains 14 residues. Germline trimming cut 4 bases from V and 8 bases from J; bases unmatched to any gene: 10.

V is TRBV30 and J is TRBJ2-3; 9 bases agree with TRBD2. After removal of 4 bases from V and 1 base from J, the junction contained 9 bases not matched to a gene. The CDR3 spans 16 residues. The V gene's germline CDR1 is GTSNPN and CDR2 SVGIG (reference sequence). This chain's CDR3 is CAWMAGGLFGTDTQYF. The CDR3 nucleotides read TGTGCCTGGATGGCGGGAGGGCTGTTTGGCACAGATACGCAGTATTTT. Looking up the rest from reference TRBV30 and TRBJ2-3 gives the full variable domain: SQTIHQWPATLVQPVGSPLSLECTVEGTSNPNLYWYRQAAGRGLQLLFYSVGIGQISSEVPQNLSASRPQDRQFILSSKKLLLSDSGFYLCAWMAGGLFGTDTQYFGPGTRLTVL.

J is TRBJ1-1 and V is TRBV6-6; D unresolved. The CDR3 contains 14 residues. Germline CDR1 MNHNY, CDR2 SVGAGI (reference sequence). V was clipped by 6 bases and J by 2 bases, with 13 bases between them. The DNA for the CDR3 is TGTGCCAGCAGACGAGAAATGAGAAACACTGAAGCTTTCTTT. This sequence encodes CASRREMRNTEAFF.

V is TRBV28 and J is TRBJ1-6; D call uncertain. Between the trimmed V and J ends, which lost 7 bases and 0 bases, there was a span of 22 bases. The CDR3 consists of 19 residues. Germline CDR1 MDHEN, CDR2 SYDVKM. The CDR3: CASTPIAPAASSYNSPLHF. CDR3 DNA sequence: TGTGCCAGCACTCCAATTGCCCCCGCAGCGAGCTCCTATAATTCACCCCTCCACTTT.

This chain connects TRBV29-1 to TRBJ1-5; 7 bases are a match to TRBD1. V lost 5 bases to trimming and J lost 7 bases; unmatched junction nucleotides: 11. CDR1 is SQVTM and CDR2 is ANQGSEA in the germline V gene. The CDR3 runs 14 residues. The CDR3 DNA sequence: TGCAGCGTTTCACAGGGGTGGATAGACCAGCCCCAGCATTTT. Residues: CSVSQGWIDQPQHF.

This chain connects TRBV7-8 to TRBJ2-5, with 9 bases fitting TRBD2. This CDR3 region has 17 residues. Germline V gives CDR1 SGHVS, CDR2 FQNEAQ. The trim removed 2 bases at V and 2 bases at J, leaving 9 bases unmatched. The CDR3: CASSLRSLAGVQETQYF. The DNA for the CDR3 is TGTGCCAGCAGCTTAAGGAGTTTAGCGGGGGTACAAGAGACCCAGTACTTC.

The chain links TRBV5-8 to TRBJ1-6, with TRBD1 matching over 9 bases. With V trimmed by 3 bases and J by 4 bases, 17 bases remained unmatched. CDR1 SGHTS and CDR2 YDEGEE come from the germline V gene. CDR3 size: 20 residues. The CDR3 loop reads CASSSHLGGQGFVYNSPLHF. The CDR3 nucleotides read TGTGCCAGCAGCTCCCACCTGGGGGGACAGGGCTTCGTGTATAATTCACCCCTCCACTTT. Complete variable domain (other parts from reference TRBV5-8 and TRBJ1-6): EAGVTQSPTHLIKTRGQQATLRCSPISGHTSVYWYQQALGLGLQFLLWYDEGEERNRGNFPPRFSGRQFPNYSSELNVNALELEDSALYLCASSSHLGGQGFVYNSPLHFGNGTRLTVT.

The CDR3 region is CASSQDRVRPYEQYF. The DNA for the CDR3 is TGTGCCAGCAGCCAAGACCGGGTACGTCCTTACGAGCAGTACTTC. V and J are TRBV3-1 (or the pseudogene TRBV3-2) and TRBJ2-7; D remains ambiguous. Trimming pared 0 bases from V and 4 bases from J, leaving 13 bases between. Per the germline V gene, CDR1 is LGHDT and CDR2 is YNNKEL (reference sequence). The CDR3 consists of 15 residues.

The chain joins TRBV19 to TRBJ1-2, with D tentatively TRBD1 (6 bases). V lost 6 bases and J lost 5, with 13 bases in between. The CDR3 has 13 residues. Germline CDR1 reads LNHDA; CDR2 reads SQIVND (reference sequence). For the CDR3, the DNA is TGTGCCAGTAGCGAAACAGGGCGGTATGGCTACACCTTC. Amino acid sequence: CASSETGRYGYTF.

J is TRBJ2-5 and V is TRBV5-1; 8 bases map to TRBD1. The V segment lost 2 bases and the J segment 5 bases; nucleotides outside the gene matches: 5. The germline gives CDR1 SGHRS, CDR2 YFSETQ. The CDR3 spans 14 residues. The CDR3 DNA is TGCGCCAGCAGCTTCACGGGGGACAGGGAGACCCAGTACTTC. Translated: CASSFTGDRETQYF.

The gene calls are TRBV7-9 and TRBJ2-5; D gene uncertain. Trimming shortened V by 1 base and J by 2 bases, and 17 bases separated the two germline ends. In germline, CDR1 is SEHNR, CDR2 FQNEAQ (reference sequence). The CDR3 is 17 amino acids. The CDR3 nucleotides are TGTGCCAGCAGCTTAGTAGTACGGGTCGAGACGCAAGAGACCCAGTACTTC. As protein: CASSLVVRVETQETQYF.

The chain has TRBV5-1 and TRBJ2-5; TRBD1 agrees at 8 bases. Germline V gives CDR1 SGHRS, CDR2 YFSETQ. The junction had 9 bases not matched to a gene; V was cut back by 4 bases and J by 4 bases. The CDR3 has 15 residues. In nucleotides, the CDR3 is TGCGCCAGCAGCGAGGGACAGGTGTTGGGAGAGACCCAGTACTTC. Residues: CASSEGQVLGETQYF. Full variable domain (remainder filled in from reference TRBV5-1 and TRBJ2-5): KAGVTQTPRYLIKTRGQQVTLSCSPISGHRSVSWYQQTPGQGLQFLFEYFSETQRNKGNFPGRFSGRQFSNSRSEMNVSTLELGDSALYLCASSEGQVLGETQYFGPGTRLLVL.

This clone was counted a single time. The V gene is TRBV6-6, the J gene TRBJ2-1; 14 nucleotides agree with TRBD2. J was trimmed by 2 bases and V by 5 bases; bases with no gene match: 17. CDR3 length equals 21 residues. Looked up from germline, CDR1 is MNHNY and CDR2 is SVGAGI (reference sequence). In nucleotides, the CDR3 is TGTGCCAGCAGTCATCCTCCCCTGACTAGCGGGGGGGCAATACCCTACAATGAGCAGTTCTTC. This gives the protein CASSHPPLTSGGAIPYNEQFF.